Listed below are T cell receptor beta chains from one sample, sequenced in a study of beta chain features in type 1 diabetes. Sequenced by immunoSEQ multiplex PCR; TCRdb stores in-frame clones only, minus some. The sample yields 630,000 or so clones, about an eighth seen once. The sequenced material came from naive CD4+ T cells from blood. The source is a man younger than 35 with type 1 diabetes. Both conserved end residues are part of each CDR3. A D gene is named only where the DNA matches it firmly. Only some rows state a clone size, as once, few, many or a class for expanded clones.

d_call: NA; clone_size: once; j_call: TRBJ1-1; v_call: TRBV5-1; cdr3_nt: TGCGCCAGCAGCATAAACTGGAACACTGAAGCTTTCTTT; cdr3_aa: CASSINWNTEAFF
d_call: NA; clone_size: NA; j_call: TRBJ2-7; v_call: TRBV25-1; cdr3_nt: TGTGCCAGCAGTGAAGGTCCAGGGCGCTACGAGCAGTACTTC; cdr3_aa: CASSEGPGRYEQYF
d_call: TRBD2; clone_size: few; j_call: TRBJ2-1; v_call: TRBV6-7; cdr3_nt: TGTGCCAGCAGCCATCCATCGAGCGGGGGGGCCTTAGGGCAGTTCTTC; cdr3_aa: CASSHPSSGGALGQFF
d_call: NA; clone_size: few; j_call: TRBJ2-1; v_call: TRBV14; cdr3_nt: TGTGCCAGCAGCTATTACCATGAGCAGTTCTTC; cdr3_aa: CASSYYHEQFF
d_call: NA; clone_size: NA; j_call: TRBJ2-2; v_call: TRBV5-1; cdr3_nt: TGCGCCAGCTTCTCGGCGGGGCGGAGCGGGGAGCTGTTTTTT; cdr3_aa: CASFSAGRSGELFF
d_call: TRBD2; clone_size: few; j_call: TRBJ2-3; v_call: TRBV4-3; cdr3_nt: TGCGCCAGCAGCCAGTTGTTCGCGGGCGGGGGTATCCCTAGCACAGATACGCAGTATTTT; cdr3_aa: CASSQLFAGGGIPSTDTQYF
d_call: NA; clone_size: NA; j_call: TRBJ1-1; v_call: TRBV5-4; cdr3_nt: TGTGCCAGCAGCCAATTAGGTACTGAAGCTTTCTTT; cdr3_aa: CASSQLGTEAFF
d_call: NA; clone_size: few; j_call: TRBJ1-5; v_call: TRBV25-1; cdr3_nt: TGTGCCAGCAGTGACAGTTATAGCAATCAGCCCCAGCATTTT; cdr3_aa: CASSDSYSNQPQHF
d_call: NA; clone_size: NA; j_call: TRBJ2-5; v_call: TRBV21-1; cdr3_nt: TGTGCCAGCAGCAAAGTTGCAGCGGGGCAAGAGACCCAGTACTTC; cdr3_aa: CASSKVAAGQETQYF
d_call: TRBD1; clone_size: few; j_call: TRBJ1-6; v_call: TRBV7-9; cdr3_nt: TGTGCCAGTTCCCAGAACCAGGGGGATTCACCCCTCCACTTT; cdr3_aa: CASSQNQGDSPLHF
d_call: NA; clone_size: few; j_call: TRBJ2-7; v_call: TRBV30; cdr3_nt: TGTGCCTGGAGTGCGCTCCTTCCCGGGACGGGTCCCTTTACCTACGAGCAGTACTTC; cdr3_aa: CAWSALLPGTGPFTYEQYF
d_call: NA; clone_size: NA; j_call: TRBJ2-6; v_call: TRBV6-5; cdr3_nt: TGTGCCAGCACTCGGGGGGCCAACGTCCTGACTTTC; cdr3_aa: CASTRGANVLTF
d_call: NA; clone_size: few; j_call: TRBJ1-1; v_call: TRBV7-9; cdr3_nt: TGTGCCAGCAGCCTCCCCACTGAAGCTTTCTTT; cdr3_aa: CASSLPTEAFF
d_call: TRBD1; clone_size: few; j_call: TRBJ2-1; v_call: TRBV11-2; cdr3_nt: TGTGCCAGCAGCCCCCGGGACAGTTACAATGAGCAGTTCTTC; cdr3_aa: CASSPRDSYNEQFF
d_call: NA; clone_size: few; j_call: TRBJ2-7; v_call: TRBV7-2; cdr3_nt: TGTGCCAGCAGCTTAGACGGGACTTCCTCCTACGAGCAGTACTTC; cdr3_aa: CASSLDGTSSYEQYF
d_call: TRBD1; clone_size: NA; j_call: TRBJ1-2; v_call: TRBV5-4; cdr3_nt: TGTGCCAGCAGCGCCGGGACAGTCTATGGCTACACCTTC; cdr3_aa: CASSAGTVYGYTF
d_call: NA; clone_size: NA; j_call: TRBJ2-7; v_call: TRBV6-6; cdr3_nt: TGTGCCAGCAGCCCGAACGGGGGTAGCTCCTACGAGCAGTACTTC; cdr3_aa: CASSPNGGSSYEQYF
d_call: TRBD2; clone_size: NA; j_call: TRBJ2-7; v_call: TRBV4-2; cdr3_nt: TGTGCCAGCAGCCAAGCGTTCTTCGGCGGGAGACCCGCGAGCTCCTACGAGCAGTACTTC; cdr3_aa: CASSQAFFGGRPASSYEQYF
d_call: NA; clone_size: NA; j_call: TRBJ1-6; v_call: TRBV29-1; cdr3_nt: TGCAGCGTGGACCGATGGGCCAAGAGAAAAAAGTTTAGGACACCCCTCCACTTT; cdr3_aa: CSVDRWAKRKKFRTPLHF
d_call: NA; clone_size: few; j_call: TRBJ2-5; v_call: TRBV20-1; cdr3_nt: TGCAGTGCTCCCAGCGTCGAGACCCAGTACTTC; cdr3_aa: CSAPSVETQYF
d_call: NA; clone_size: few; j_call: TRBJ1-1; v_call: TRBV5-1; cdr3_nt: TGCGCCAGCAGCTTGGCTGGGTCAGAGAACACTGAAGCTTTCTTT; cdr3_aa: CASSLAGSENTEAFF
d_call: NA; clone_size: NA; j_call: TRBJ2-7; v_call: TRBV5-1; cdr3_nt: TGCGCCAGCAGCATGGACTACGAGCAGTACTTC; cdr3_aa: CASSMDYEQYF
d_call: TRBD1; clone_size: few; j_call: TRBJ2-7; v_call: TRBV14; cdr3_nt: TGTGCCAGCAGCGGACAGGGGGCCTACGAGCAGTACTTC; cdr3_aa: CASSGQGAYEQYF
d_call: NA; clone_size: few; j_call: TRBJ1-1; v_call: TRBV21-1; cdr3_nt: TGTGCCAGCAGCAGGTACAGCAACACTGAAGCTTTCTTT; cdr3_aa: CASSRYSNTEAFF
d_call: NA; clone_size: NA; j_call: TRBJ1-5; v_call: TRBV5-6; cdr3_nt: TGTGCCAGCAGCTTGAGCCACGGTCCAGATCAGCCCCAGCATTTT; cdr3_aa: CASSLSHGPDQPQHF
d_call: NA; clone_size: NA; j_call: TRBJ1-4; v_call: TRBV2; cdr3_nt: TGTGCCAGCTTGGGGGCAACTAATGAAAAACTGTTTTTT; cdr3_aa: CASLGATNEKLFF
d_call: TRBD2; clone_size: few; j_call: TRBJ2-2; v_call: TRBV7-2; cdr3_nt: TGTGCCAGCAGCTTAGGGCCGCGGGGGTCCCTCTCCGGGGAGCTGTTTTTT; cdr3_aa: CASSLGPRGSLSGELFF
d_call: NA; clone_size: NA; j_call: TRBJ1-6; v_call: TRBV25-1; cdr3_nt: TGTGCCAGCAGTGGGGGGGACACCTTGAGTTCACCCCTCCACTTT; cdr3_aa: CASSGGDTLSSPLHF
d_call: NA; clone_size: NA; j_call: TRBJ2-4; v_call: TRBV29-1; cdr3_nt: TGCCCCCATGGGGGGGCCAAAAACATTCAGTACTTC; cdr3_aa: CPHGGAKNIQYF
d_call: TRBD2; clone_size: NA; j_call: TRBJ2-3; v_call: TRBV28; cdr3_nt: TGTGCCAGCAGCCGCGGGTCTAGCGGGGAGGGTACGCAGTATTTT; cdr3_aa: CASSRGSSGEGTQYF
d_call: NA; clone_size: NA; j_call: TRBJ2-1; v_call: TRBV9; cdr3_nt: TGTGCCAGCAGCTCGACTAGAGCGACTTACAATGAGCAGTTCTTC; cdr3_aa: CASSSTRATYNEQFF
d_call: NA; clone_size: NA; j_call: TRBJ1-6; v_call: TRBV30; cdr3_nt: TGTGCCTGGAGTGCCCGTTCAGTCTATAATTCACCCCTCCACTTT; cdr3_aa: CAWSARSVYNSPLHF
d_call: NA; clone_size: few; j_call: TRBJ1-1; v_call: TRBV29-1; cdr3_nt: TGCAGCGTTGTGGCCCTCTGGGACACTGAAGCTTTCTTT; cdr3_aa: CSVVALWDTEAFF